This TCR beta chain was recorded in a study of identical twins. General study findings and limits: Fewer insertions characterized abundant cord blood beta clonotypes, whereas memory repertoires showed none. Twins shared beta out-of-frame sequences in excess, but this excess was weaker. Within monozygotic twins, out-of-frame TCR alpha sharing was underestimated by the models.

Through template switching, a universal primer site was introduced, and the cDNA contained unique molecular identifiers. TCRdb reanalysed the 5' RACE reads using MiXCR and keeps one entry per CDR3 protein. The sample has about 430,000 distinct CDR3 sequences, under 20% seen once. The germline gives CDR1 MDHEN, CDR2 SYDVKM. There are 18 residues in the CDR3. V shed 5 bases and J 0 bases; nucleotides not matched to a gene: 12. Notes on this clonotype: No antigen is known for it.

Sequenced sample: naive T cells sorted from blood. This TCR came from a man in his fifties in good health. V gene TRBV28 combines with J gene TRBJ2-3; 9 nucleotides line up with TRBD1. The CDR3 loop is CASSGPRGQGTSTDTQYF. The CDR3 region has the DNA TGTGCCAGCAGTGGCCCTCGGGGACAGGGAACTAGCACAGATACGCAGTATTTT. Combining the CDR3 with reference TRBV28 and TRBJ2-3 gives the whole variable domain DVKVTQSSRYLVKRTGEKVFLECVQDMDHENMFWYRQDPGLGLRLIYFSYDVKMKEKGDIPEGYSVSREKKERFSLILESASTNQTSMYLCASSGPRGQGTSTDTQYFGPGTRLTVL.